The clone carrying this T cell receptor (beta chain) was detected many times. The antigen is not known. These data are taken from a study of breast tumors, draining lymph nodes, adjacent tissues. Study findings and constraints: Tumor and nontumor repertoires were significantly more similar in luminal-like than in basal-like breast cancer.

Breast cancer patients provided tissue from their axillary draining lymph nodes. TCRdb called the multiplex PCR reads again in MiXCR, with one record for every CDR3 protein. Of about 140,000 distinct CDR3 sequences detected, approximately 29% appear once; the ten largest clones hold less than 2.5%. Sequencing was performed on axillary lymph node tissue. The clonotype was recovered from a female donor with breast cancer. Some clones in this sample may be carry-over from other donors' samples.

CDR3 loop: CASSRLAGGSEQFF. DNA for the CDR3: TGTGCCAGTAGTAGACTAGCGGGGGGGAGTGAGCAGTTCTTC. The chain uses TRBV19 and TRBJ2-1; TRBD2 agrees at 14 bases. This CDR3 spans 14 amino acids. Germline lookup yields CDR1 LNHDA and CDR2 SQIVND (reference sequence). V trimming: 4 bases; J trimming: 9 bases; junction bases outside the gene matches: 2.